This paragraph covers one TCR beta chain sequence. Judged by its sample share, this clone qualifies as medium-sized (0.01 to 0.1%). Its cognate antigen has yet to be identified. Per-nucleotide qualities are absent, and no much larger clonotype sits a single base away. Whole blood was collected in K2EDTA tubes by collaborating institutions according to the institutions' own protocols. Collaborator samples were shipped for TCRbeta analysis as frozen whole blood, isolated PBMCs, or DNA extracted from either sample type. TCRbeta CDR3 regions were amplified from genomic DNA by means of the immunoSEQ Assay, a bias-controlled multiplex PCR. The study's own analysis went as follows. The number of nucleated cells in each sample was estimated from the amplification of reference gene primers within the assay. To quantify the absolute abundance of each unique TCRbeta CDR3 rearrangement, sequence reads were collapsed and filtered. For each sample, productive Simpson clonality was calculated by taking the square root of Simpson's diversity index across productive rearrangements. TCRdb mirrors the immuneACCESS table, restricted to in-frame sequences. Some clones are absent from its copies; in checked studies, under half trace to an unresolved V gene, and the reason for the others is unknown. The V and J calls and clone size are taken from that table; D and trimming were inferred from the DNA. Here the sample has about 110,000 clones; less than 75% occur a single time. The ten most abundant clones make up 7.6% of the sample.

The sample belongs to a study of blood T cell repertoires in COVID-19 (dated by TCRdb to about 2020). With regard to the full study: Samples from collaborators originated in the United States, Italy and Spain and spanned both the acute and convalescent phases of COVID-19. Subjects who had been exposed to COVID-19, were actively infected with it, or had recovered from it provided the deeply sampled blood TCRbeta repertoires that made up the dataset. The prospective study material was composed of cDNA or gDNA derived from T cells, B-cell-depleted T cells, or PBMCs. Sample metadata almost always included a de-identified subject ID, COVID-19 status, age in years and sex. The repertoires were released in a freely available public database meant as a resource for research on the immune response to SARS-CoV-2. The samples were drawn from two sources: the first 160 participants of the ongoing ImmuneRACE study, and over 1,000 subjects contributed by 6 global collaborators. Where available, HLA class I and class II types were obtained from metadata supplied by the sample provider rather than from assay-based typing.

The paper as a whole reports these results and caveats: Clinical and demographic metadata were provided uncurated, with the amount varying by source and participant.

CDR1 and CDR2 were assigned from the germline V gene as LGHNA and YNFKEQ. V is reduced by 0 bases and J by 7 bases, leaving a spacing of 12 bases between them. The CDR3 has 14 amino acids, counting the end cysteine and phenylalanine. Only CDR3 DNA remains: 42 bases, in frame from the first base. The clonotype was recovered from a woman aged 60-75 years with acute or convalescent COVID-19. The sequence links TRBV4-2 to TRBJ1-2; TRBD1 is perhaps the D gene, given 5 matching bases. The specimen sequenced was peripheral blood. In nucleotide form, the sequence is TGTGCCAGCAGCCAAGATACGTGGGGCACTGGCTACACCTTC. Translated, it gives CASSQDTWGTGYTF.